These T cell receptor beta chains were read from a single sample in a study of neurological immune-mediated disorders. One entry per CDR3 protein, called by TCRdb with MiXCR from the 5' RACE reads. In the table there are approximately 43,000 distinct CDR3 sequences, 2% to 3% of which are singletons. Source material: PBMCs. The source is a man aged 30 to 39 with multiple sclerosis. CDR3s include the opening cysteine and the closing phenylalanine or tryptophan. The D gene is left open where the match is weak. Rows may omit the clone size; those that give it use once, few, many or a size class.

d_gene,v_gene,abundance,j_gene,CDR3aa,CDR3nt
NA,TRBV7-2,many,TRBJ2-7,CASSFRAPYEQYF,TGTGCCAGCAGCTTTCGGGCTCCCTACGAGCAGTACTTC
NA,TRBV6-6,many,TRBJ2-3,CASRTLGSTDTQYF,TGTGCCAGCAGAACCCTTGGTAGCACAGATACGCAGTATTTT
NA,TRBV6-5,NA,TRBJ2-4,CASADSLVLAKNIQYF,TGTGCCAGCGCGGACAGTCTAGTCCTAGCCAAAAACATTCAGTACTTC
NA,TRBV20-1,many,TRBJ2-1,CSAQEGPNLISYNEQFF,TGCAGTGCCCAGGAGGGGCCCAACCTGATCTCCTACAATGAGCAGTTCTTC
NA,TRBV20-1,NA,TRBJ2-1,CSARESGTTTYNEQFF,TGCAGTGCTAGAGAATCCGGGACGACTACCTACAATGAGCAGTTCTTC
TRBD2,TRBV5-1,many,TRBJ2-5,CASSLPGLGQETQYF,TGCGCCAGCAGCTTGCCCGGACTAGGCCAAGAGACCCAGTACTTC
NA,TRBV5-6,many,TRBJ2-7,CASSFARVGFQSEQYF,TGTGCCAGCAGCTTCGCCCGTGTCGGGTTTCAAAGCGAGCAGTACTTC
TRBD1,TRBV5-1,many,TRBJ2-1,CASSLIGQGYNEQFF,TGCGCCAGCAGCTTGATCGGACAGGGGTACAATGAGCAGTTCTTC
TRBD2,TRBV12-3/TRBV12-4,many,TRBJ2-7,CASTSSSGSVVEQYF,TGTGCCAGCACCTCGTCTAGCGGGAGCGTTGTCGAGCAGTACTTC
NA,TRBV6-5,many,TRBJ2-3,CASSYTRQTDTQYF,TGTGCCAGCAGTTACACCAGACAGACAGATACGCAGTATTTT
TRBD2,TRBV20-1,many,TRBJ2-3,CSARSAGEGNTDTQYF,TGCAGTGCTAGGAGTGCTGGGGAGGGCAACACAGATACGCAGTATTTT
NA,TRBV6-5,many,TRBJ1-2,CASSPRPGRMYGYTF,TGTGCCAGCAGTCCCCGACCGGGACGTATGTATGGCTACACCTTC
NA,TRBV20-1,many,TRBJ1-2,CSANPSGDGYTF,TGCAGTGCTAACCCCTCGGGGGATGGCTACACCTTC
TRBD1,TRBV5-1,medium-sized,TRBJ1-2,CASSWATGEGYTF,TGCGCCAGCAGTTGGGCGACAGGGGAAGGCTACACCTTC
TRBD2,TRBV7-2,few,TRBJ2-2,CASSRDGAGASTWELFF,TGTGCCAGCAGCCGAGACGGCGCGGGAGCTTCCACCTGGGAGCTGTTTTTT
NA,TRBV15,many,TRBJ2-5,CATEGGAETQYF,TGTGCCACCGAGGGGGGAGCGGAGACCCAGTACTTC
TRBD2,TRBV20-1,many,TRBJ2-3,CSAHPRTSDTDTQYF,TGCAGTGCCCATCCTAGGACTAGCGATACAGATACGCAGTATTTT
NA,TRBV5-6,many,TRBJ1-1,CASSLRGYVNTEAFF,TGTGCCAGCAGCTTGCGGGGCTATGTGAACACTGAAGCTTTCTTT
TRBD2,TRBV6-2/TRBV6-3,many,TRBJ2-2,CASTRSGRYTGELFF,TGTGCCAGCACCAGGAGCGGGAGGTACACCGGGGAGCTGTTTTTT
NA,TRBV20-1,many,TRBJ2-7,CSAPQGFYEQYF,TGCAGTGCTCCGCAGGGGTTCTACGAGCAGTACTTC
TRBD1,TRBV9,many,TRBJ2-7,CASSVGQGAYEQYF,TGTGCCAGCAGTGTGGGACAGGGGGCCTACGAGCAGTACTTC
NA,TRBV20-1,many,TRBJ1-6,CSASGGGNSPLHF,TGCAGTGCGTCCGGAGGTGGGAATTCACCCCTCCACTTT
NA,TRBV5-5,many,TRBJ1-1,CASSFTSTEAFF,TGTGCCAGCAGCTTTACTAGTACTGAAGCTTTCTTT
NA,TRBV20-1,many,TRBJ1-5,CSARAVRGVQPQHF,TGCAGTGCTAGGGCGGTTAGAGGGGTACAGCCCCAGCATTTT
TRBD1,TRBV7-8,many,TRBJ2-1,CASSLARAGGYNEQFF,TGTGCCAGCAGCTTAGCCAGGGCAGGGGGATACAATGAGCAGTTCTTC
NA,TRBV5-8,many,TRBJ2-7,CASSIGIYEQYF,TGTGCCAGCAGCATAGGGATTTACGAGCAGTACTTC
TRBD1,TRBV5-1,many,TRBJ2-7,CASSLGTGEYEQYF,TGCGCCAGCAGCTTGGGGACAGGGGAATACGAGCAGTACTTC
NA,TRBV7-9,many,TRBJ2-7,CASSLGTYEQYF,TGTGCCAGCAGCTTAGGGACCTACGAGCAGTACTTC
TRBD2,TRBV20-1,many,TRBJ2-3,CSAKEREVTDTQYF,TGCAGTGCTAAGGAGCGGGAGGTAACAGATACGCAGTATTTT
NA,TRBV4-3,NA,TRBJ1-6,CASSQSSAFTPLHF,TGCGCCAGCAGCCAATCATCGGCATTTACTCCCCTCCACTTT
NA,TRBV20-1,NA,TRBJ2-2,CSARQANTGELFF,TGCAGTGCTAGGCAGGCCAACACCGGGGAGCTGTTTTTT
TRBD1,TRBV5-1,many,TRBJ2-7,CASSSQGQSYEQYF,TGCGCCAGCAGCTCGCAGGGACAGTCCTACGAGCAGTACTTC
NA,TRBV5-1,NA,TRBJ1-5,CASSLDGIGNQPQHF,TGCGCCAGCAGCTTGGACGGGATAGGCAATCAGCCCCAGCATTTT
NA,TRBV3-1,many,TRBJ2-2,CASSHTGELFF,TGTGCCAGCAGCCACACCGGGGAGCTGTTTTTT
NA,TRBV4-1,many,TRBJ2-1,CASSQVRTIYNEQFF,TGCGCCAGCAGCCAAGTGCGGACGATCTACAATGAGCAGTTCTTC
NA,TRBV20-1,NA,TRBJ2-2,CSAEQSANTGELFF,TGCAGTGCTGAACAGTCGGCTAACACCGGGGAGCTGTTTTTT
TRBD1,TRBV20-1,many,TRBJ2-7,CSYRDRNAYEQYF,TGCAGTTACCGGGACAGGAACGCCTACGAGCAGTACTTC
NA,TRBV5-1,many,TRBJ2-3,CASSLEGTRQLNTQYF,TGCGCCAGCAGCTTGGAAGGGACACGCCAGTTAAATACGCAGTATTTT
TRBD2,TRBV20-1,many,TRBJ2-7,CSARDLWGGTSSRYEQYF,TGCAGTGCTAGAGACCTCTGGGGGGGGACTAGCTCCCGTTACGAGCAGTACTTC
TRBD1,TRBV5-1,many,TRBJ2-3,CASSFQGVITDTQYF,TGCGCCAGCAGCTTCCAGGGGGTTATCACAGATACGCAGTATTTT
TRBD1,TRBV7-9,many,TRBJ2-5,CASSRGQGETQYF,TGTGCCAGCAGCCGGGGACAGGGGGAGACCCAGTACTTC
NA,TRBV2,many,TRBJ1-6,CASSELQGFFNSPLHF,TGTGCCAGCAGTGAACTACAGGGATTTTTTAATTCACCCCTCCACTTT
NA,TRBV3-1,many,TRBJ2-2,CASSQVANTGELFF,TGTGCCAGCAGCCAAGTGGCGAACACCGGGGAGCTGTTTTTT
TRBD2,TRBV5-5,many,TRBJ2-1,CASSYLRGGSYNEQFF,TGTGCCAGCAGCTACCTACGGGGGGGGTCCTACAATGAGCAGTTCTTC
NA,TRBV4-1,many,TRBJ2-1,CASSQGRGIAYNEQFF,TGCGCCAGCAGCCAAGGGAGGGGGATCGCCTACAATGAGCAGTTCTTC
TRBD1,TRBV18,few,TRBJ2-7,CASSPLDRTGFYEQYF,TGTGCCAGCTCACCACTGGACAGGACAGGGTTCTACGAGCAGTACTTC
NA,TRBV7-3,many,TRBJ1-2,CASSLHGGSSDYTF,TGTGCCAGCAGCTTACATGGGGGTTCGAGTGACTACACCTTC
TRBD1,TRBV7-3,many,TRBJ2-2,CASSPTGSGELFF,TGTGCCAGCAGCCCGACAGGGTCCGGGGAGCTGTTTTTT
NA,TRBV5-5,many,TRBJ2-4,CASSLEWAKNIQYF,TGTGCCAGCAGCTTGGAATGGGCCAAAAACATTCAGTACTTC
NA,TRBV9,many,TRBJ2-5,CASSLSGGETQYF,TGTGCCAGCAGCTTGAGCGGAGGAGAGACCCAGTACTTC
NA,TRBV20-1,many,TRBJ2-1,CSADVEGEGEQFF,TGCAGTGCCGACGTCGAGGGGGAGGGGGAGCAGTTCTTC
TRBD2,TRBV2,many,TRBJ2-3,CASKGVAGSTDTQYF,TGTGCCAGCAAAGGAGTAGCGGGGAGCACAGATACGCAGTATTTT
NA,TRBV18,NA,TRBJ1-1,CASSQAGPEAFF,TGTGCCAGCTCTCAGGCGGGTCCCGAAGCTTTCTTT
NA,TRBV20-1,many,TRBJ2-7,CSASQGLIHEQYF,TGCAGTGCTAGTCAGGGTTTGATCCACGAGCAGTACTTC
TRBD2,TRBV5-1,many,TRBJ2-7,CASSLDAGGPSYEYF,TGCGCCAGCAGCTTGGACGCGGGAGGGCCCTCCTACGAGTACTTC
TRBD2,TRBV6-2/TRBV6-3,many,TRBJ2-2,CASSYLWTSGGAETNTGELFF,TGTGCCAGCAGTTACCTCTGGACTAGCGGGGGGGCCGAAACGAACACCGGGGAGCTGTTTTTT